This T cell receptor beta chain was identified during a study of shared T cell receptors in the human thymus. Using immunoSEQ multiplex PCR, the repertoire was profiled, and TCRdb retains in-frame clones only, with some absent. The sample shows over 350,000 clones, just under 95% of them seen only once. Trimming cost V 2 bases and J 6 bases, with 17 bases left between them. Germline V gene sequence: CDR1 SGHTA, CDR2 FQGTGA. This CDR3 is built from 16 residues. The sequencing sample was made of thymocytes. The receptor was derived from a human donor. The rearrangement joins TRBV7-3 to TRBJ2-1, with D possibly TRBD2 on 6 matching bases. CDR3 sequence (DNA): TGTGCCAGCAGCTTATCGTGGGGGGAGGAGTTCAATGAGCAGTTCTTC. This encodes CASSLSWGEEFNEQFF.